Listed below are T cell receptor beta chains from one sample, sequenced in a study of T-cell memory formation after mild COVID-19. Each CDR3 protein gets one entry after TCRdb re-called the 5' RACE reads with MiXCR. Counted here are roughly 410,000 distinct CDR3 sequences, 20% to 25% occurring once; the ten biggest clones make up roughly 8.7%. The sample was PBMCs or a T cell subset sorted from them (not recorded which). The receptors were sampled from an adult woman who had mild COVID-19 (a few samples of this study predate the infection). Cell type and time point are not known. CDR3s leave out the opening cysteine and the closing phenylalanine or tryptophan.

>TRBV24-1|TRBJ2-7
ATSEGSGRAYEQY
>TRBV27|TRBJ2-3
ASSFNRGGPEG
>TRBV5-4|TRBJ2-3
ASSKALTDTQY
>TRBV6-2/TRBV6-3|TRBJ2-2
ASSYSARRPGELF
>TRBV20-1|TRBJ1-1
SASQGTEYAF
>TRBV5-6|TRBJ2-3
ASSLGALRLTDTQY
>TRBV5-1|TRBJ1-5
ASSLLGSQPQH
>TRBV4-2|TRBJ2-7
ASSQEPGGFPYEQY
>TRBV7-9|TRBJ2-3
ASSLGLAGAATDTQY
>TRBV18|TRBJ2-1
ASSPGRGQGAYNEQF
>TRBV6-4|TRBJ1-5
ASSPTARYSNQPQH
>TRBV2|TRBJ1-1
ASSPGQGPYTEAF
>TRBV7-6|TRBJ2-1
ASRGTGPSNEQF
>TRBV7-2|TRBJ1-1
ASSLFPGPEAF
>TRBV7-9|TRBJ2-5
ASRPGLQETQY
>TRBV12-3/TRBV12-4|TRBJ2-3
ASSIQGTDTQY
>TRBV12-3/TRBV12-4|TRBJ1-5
ASSLDRGHSNQPQH
>TRBV6-5|TRBJ1-2
ASSTTGAEGYT
>TRBV7-2|TRBJ2-7
ASTRGEGGLYEQY
>TRBV7-9|TRBJ2-5
ASSFGLAEETQY
>TRBV7-9|TRBJ1-4
ASSSVTEKLF
>TRBV6-6|TRBJ2-1
ASSRSYNEQF